Listed below are T cell receptor beta chains from one sample, sequenced in a study of blood T cell repertoires in COVID-19. The table came from immunoSEQ multiplex PCR; TCRdb's copy has only in-frame clones and leaves some out. The table shows more than 300,000 clones, with around 88% occurring only once. Sequencing was performed on peripheral blood. The receptors were gathered from a woman between 45 and 60 years old with acute or convalescent COVID-19. Each CDR3 is given with its conserved first and last residue. D genes are given only for firm matches. Clone size, where shown, is once, few, many, or a class for clones that have expanded.

>TRBV10-3|NA|TRBD1|TRBJ2-2
TGTGCCATCAGTGACAGGGGGCTAGGGGAGCTGTTTTTT
CAISDRGLGELFF
>TRBV6-2/TRBV6-3|NA|NA|TRBJ1-6
TGTGCCAGCAGTTACGAGGCGTCAACTTCACCCCTCCACTTT
CASSYEASTSPLHF
>TRBV14|NA|TRBD2|TRBJ2-7
TGTGCCAGCAGCCTACAAGCGGGAGGGTCTGTCGAGCAGTACTTC
CASSLQAGGSVEQYF
>TRBV4-1|NA|TRBD1|TRBJ1-1
TGCGCCAGCAGCCAAGTGGGGGGACAGAAAGCTTTCTTT
CASSQVGGQKAFF
>TRBV5-5|NA|NA|TRBJ1-5
TGTGCCAGCAGCTTGGCCGGGACAAGCAATCAGCCCCAGCATTTT
CASSLAGTSNQPQHF
>TRBV1|NA|NA|TRBJ2-7
TGCACCAGCAGCCTTCTAGCGGGAGACGCCTACGAGCAGTACTTC
CTSSLLAGDAYEQYF
>TRBV7-9|NA|TRBD1|TRBJ1-3
TGTGCCAGCAGCTCTGCCGGGACAGGGGATTCTGGAAACACCATATATTTT
CASSSAGTGDSGNTIYF
>TRBV4-2|NA|NA|TRBJ2-7
TGTGCCAGCAGCCAAGGGACTCCTGACCCGCAGCACTTC
CASSQGTPDPQHF
>TRBV30|NA|TRBD2|TRBJ2-7
TGTGCCTGGAGTGTATTGCGGCGGGAGAAAACCTACGAGCAGTACTTC
CAWSVLRREKTYEQYF
>TRBV4-1|NA|TRBD2|TRBJ2-7
TGCGCCAGCAGCCAAGTTAATAGCGGGAGCTACGAGCAGTACTTC
CASSQVNSGSYEQYF
>TRBV9|NA|NA|TRBJ2-2
TGTGCCAGCACTCCAGCGGGTAGGAAGACCGGGGAGCTGTTTTTT
CASTPAGRKTGELFF
>TRBV5-6|NA|NA|TRBJ2-1
TGTGCCAGCAGCTATATTAGGGGGGGCGCAGGTAATGAGCAGTTCTTC
CASSYIRGGAGNEQFF
>TRBV19|once|NA|TRBJ2-1
TGTGCCAGTAGTCCAGGAACCTGGAGGAATGAGCAGTTCTTC
CASSPGTWRNEQFF
>TRBV28|NA|NA|TRBJ2-2
TGTGCCAGCAGAAGTCCCGGGGGAACCGGGGAGCTGTTTTTT
CASRSPGGTGELFF
>TRBV11-2|NA|NA|TRBJ2-4
TGTGCCAGCAGCTTAGACTATGGAAACATTCAGTACTTC
CASSLDYGNIQYF
>TRBV19|once|TRBD1|TRBJ2-1
TGTGCCAGTACCCAACACACAGGGGGTAACTACAATGAGCAGTTCTTC
CASTQHTGGNYNEQFF
>TRBV7-9|NA|NA|TRBJ2-2
TGTGCCAGCACCCCGGAGGGCAGAACGAACACCGGGGAGCTGTTTTTT
CASTPEGRTNTGELFF
>TRBV7-9|NA|NA|TRBJ2-7
TGTGCCAGCAGCGCCGGGTTTTACGAGCAGTACTTC
CASSAGFYEQYF
>TRBV29-1|few|TRBD1|TRBJ1-2
TGCAGCGGGTCCGGGACAGACAACTATGGCTACACCTTC
CSGSGTDNYGYTF
>TRBV20-1|NA|NA|TRBJ1-6
TGCAGTGCTAGTGAGCCAAAGTCAGGGGCTCAAAATTCACCCCTCCACTTT
CSASEPKSGAQNSPLHF
>TRBV7-3|NA|NA|TRBJ2-7
TGTGCCAGCAGCATAGGGGTTTCCTACGAGCAGTACTTC
CASSIGVSYEQYF
>TRBV11-2|NA|NA|TRBJ1-1
TGTGCCAGCAGCTTCTCAGGGTTTAGCACTGAAGCTTTCTTT
CASSFSGFSTEAFF
>TRBV14|once|TRBD1|TRBJ2-1
TGTGCCAGCAGCCAAGGGACAGGGAAAAATGAGCAGTTCTTC
CASSQGTGKNEQFF
>TRBV7-8|many|NA|TRBJ1-5
TGTGCCAGCAGCTTTACGGTAGTCGGCAATCAGCCCCAGCATTTT
CASSFTVVGNQPQHF
>TRBV18|NA|TRBD2|TRBJ2-2
TGTGCCAGCTCACCTCGGACTAGCGGGAGCGGCGCCACCGGGGAGCTGTTTTTT
CASSPRTSGSGATGELFF
>TRBV29-1|NA|TRBD1|TRBJ2-7
TGCAGCGTTCAGACAGGGACCTACGAGCAGTACTTC
CSVQTGTYEQYF
>TRBV28|NA|NA|TRBJ2-1
TGTGCCGGCAGTTTATGGCCGGGGAAGGATGAGCAGTTCTTC
CAGSLWPGKDEQFF
>TRBV15|NA|NA|TRBJ1-2
TGTGCCACCAGCAGTGAGGCCGGGCTCTCGGGATATAGGGGCTACACCTTC
CATSSEAGLSGYRGYTF
>TRBV7-7|NA|NA|TRBJ2-1
TGTGCTAGCAGCCCCGCCGGCGGCTCCTACAATGAGCAGTTCTTC
CASSPAGGSYNEQFF
>TRBV7-2|NA|NA|TRBJ2-7
TGTGCCAGCAGCTTAGGAGCCTACGAGCAGTACTTC
CASSLGAYEQYF
>TRBV7-9|NA|TRBD1|TRBJ2-7
TGTGCCAGCAGCTTCTCCAGGGGGCTCGGTGAGCAGTACTTC
CASSFSRGLGEQYF
>TRBV30|NA|NA|TRBJ1-4
TGTGCCTGGAGTATTTCAACGGGAAAACTGTTTTTT
CAWSISTGKLFF
>TRBV19|once|NA|TRBJ1-1
TGTGCCAGTAAGGGAGGGATGTGGACTGAAGCTTTCTTT
CASKGGMWTEAFF
>TRBV21-1|NA|NA|TRBJ1-2
TGTGCCAGCAGCAAACCTATGGGCTACACCTTC
CASSKPMGYTF
>TRBV7-9|NA|NA|TRBJ2-7
TGTGCCAGCAGCTCGAGCTCCTACGAGCAGTACTTC
CASSSSSYEQYF
>TRBV27|NA|TRBD2|TRBJ2-2
TGTGCCAGCAGTTTTCTAGCGGGATCCACCGGGGAGCTGTTTTTT
CASSFLAGSTGELFF
>TRBV27|NA|TRBD2|TRBJ2-3
TGTGCCAGCAGACCCCGGACTAGCGGTACCACAGATACGCAGTATTTT
CASRPRTSGTTDTQYF
>TRBV19|NA|TRBD1|TRBJ2-5
TGTGCCAGTAGTTTAACCGGGACAGGGCCCCAAGAGACCCAGTACTTC
CASSLTGTGPQETQYF
>TRBV6-6|NA|TRBD1|TRBJ2-7
TGTGCCAGCAGTTACCGGGACAGGGCAGGTTACGAGCAGTACTTC
CASSYRDRAGYEQYF
>TRBV5-1|NA|TRBD2|TRBJ2-5
TGCGCCAGCAGCTTGATGGCTAGCGGGAGGGGGGAGACCCAGTACTTC
CASSLMASGRGETQYF
>TRBV7-2|NA|TRBD1|TRBJ2-7
TGTGCCAGCAGCTTAGCTGGGCAGGGGGCCTCCTACGAGCAGTACTTC
CASSLAGQGASYEQYF
>TRBV5-1|NA|TRBD1|TRBJ1-6
TGCGCCAGCAGCTTGGAAGCAGGGGGAATTTCACCCCTCCACTTT
CASSLEAGGISPLHF
>TRBV28|NA|TRBD1|TRBJ2-7
TGTGCCAGCAGCCGTTACAGGGGTCGAGGGGAGCAGTACTTC
CASSRYRGRGEQYF
>TRBV30|NA|TRBD2|TRBJ2-5
TGTGCCTGGAGTAAGGGACTAGCGGCCCAAGAGACCCAGTACTTC
CAWSKGLAAQETQYF
>TRBV7-9|NA|TRBD2|TRBJ2-7
TGTGCCAGCAGCTTATCACGGGTTAGCGGGACTACCTACGAGCAGTACTTC
CASSLSRVSGTTYEQYF
>TRBV27|NA|NA|TRBJ1-2
TGTGCCAGCAGTCCACAACCGACACTTAACTATGGCTACACCTTC
CASSPQPTLNYGYTF
>TRBV6-5|NA|TRBD1|TRBJ1-2
TGTGCCAGCAGGCAGGGGACAGGGGGCGACTATGGCTACACCTTC
CASRQGTGGDYGYTF
>TRBV10-3|NA|TRBD2|TRBJ2-1
TGTGCCACTAACCCTAGCGGGAGTGAAGGTGAGCAGTTCTTC
CATNPSGSEGEQFF
>TRBV4-1|NA|NA|TRBJ1-3
TGCGCCAGCAGCCAAGATCGGTCCTCGAGCACTGGAAACACCATATATTTT
CASSQDRSSSTGNTIYF
>TRBV28|NA|NA|TRBJ2-7
TGTGCCAGCAGTCGTCCGCACAGCTCCTACGAGCAGTACTTC
CASSRPHSSYEQYF
>TRBV5-1|NA|NA|TRBJ2-2
TGCGCCAGCACGGAGTATAACACCGGGGAGCTGTTTTTT
CASTEYNTGELFF
>TRBV5-1|NA|TRBD1|TRBJ2-5
TGCGCCAGCAGCTTGCTTGGGACAGGGGTTCAAGAGACCCAGTACTTC
CASSLLGTGVQETQYF
>TRBV6-5|NA|TRBD1|TRBJ1-1
TGTGCCAGCAGGGACAGGGTGAACACTGAAGCTTTCTTT
CASRDRVNTEAFF
>TRBV27|NA|NA|TRBJ2-7
TGTGCCAGCAGCCCAATAGGAGCGGAGCAGTACTTC
CASSPIGAEQYF
>TRBV4-2|few|TRBD1|TRBJ2-7
TGTGCCAGCAGCCAAGGACAGGGGATTTCCTACGAGCAGTACTTC
CASSQGQGISYEQYF
>TRBV28|NA|NA|TRBJ2-6
TGTGCCAGCAGTTTTAATCGAGCGGGCAGGAGGATTTCTGGGGCCAACGTCCTGACTTTC
CASSFNRAGRRISGANVLTF
>TRBV6-2/TRBV6-3|NA|NA|TRBJ2-7
TGTGCCAGCAGTTACTCGCGGGACGGATCCTACGAGCAGTACTTC
CASSYSRDGSYEQYF
>TRBV9|NA|TRBD1|TRBJ1-2
TGTGCCAGCAGCGCAGGACAGGGAAACTATGGCTACACCTTC
CASSAGQGNYGYTF
>TRBV9|NA|NA|TRBJ2-3
TGTGCCAGCAGCGCCCAGAAACATACGCAGTATTTT
CASSAQKHTQYF
>TRBV6-5|NA|NA|TRBJ1-2
TGTGCCAGCCGACCAGTTGGGGCGGGGAATTATGGCTACACCTTC
CASRPVGAGNYGYTF